These T cell receptor beta chains were read from a single sample in a study of blood T cell repertoires in COVID-19. TCRdb's table, derived via immunoSEQ multiplex PCR, lists solely in-frame clones and lacks some. Of some 100,000 clones in the sample, approximately 86% were seen once. The sequenced sample was peripheral blood. The receptors come from an older woman with acute or convalescent COVID-19. The CDR3 runs from the conserved cysteine through the conserved F or W. Each record gives: V gene, clone size, J gene, D gene, CDR3 DNA, CDR3 protein. The D gene is left open where the match is weak. The size entry is marked missing in some rows and otherwise reads once, few, many or a size class.

>TRBV7-8|NA|TRBJ1-5|TRBD1
TGTGCCAGCAGCTTAGCTGGGACAGGCAATCAGCCCCAGCATTTT
CASSLAGTGNQPQHF
>TRBV3-1/TRBV3-2|NA|TRBJ1-3|NA
TGTGCCAGCAACAGGGATGGAAACACCATATATTTT
CASNRDGNTIYF
>TRBV28|NA|TRBJ1-6|NA
TGTGCCAGCCGGGTCGAAAATAATTCACCCCTCCACTTT
CASRVENNSPLHF
>TRBV2|NA|TRBJ1-5|NA
TGTGCCAGCAGGCATGATGGGGGCGCGGGCAATCAGCCCCAGCATTTT
CASRHDGGAGNQPQHF
>TRBV7-8|NA|TRBJ2-3|TRBD2
TGTGCCAGCAGCTTCTCTAGCGGGAGAGCCCCAGATACGCAGTATTTT
CASSFSSGRAPDTQYF
>TRBV18|NA|TRBJ2-1|TRBD2
TGTGCCAGCACGGGGACTAGCGGGAGGAATGAGCAGTTCTTC
CASTGTSGRNEQFF
>TRBV12-3/TRBV12-4|once|TRBJ2-1|TRBD2
TGTGCCAGCAGTCCGGGGGGGGTCAATGAGCAGTTCTTC
CASSPGGVNEQFF
>TRBV5-1|NA|TRBJ2-1|NA
TGCGCCAGCAGCTTGGCAGGCGGGGCCACCTACAATGAGCAGTTCTTC
CASSLAGGATYNEQFF
>TRBV6-5|NA|TRBJ1-1|NA
TGTGCCAGCTCCCCTCTTTCTCAGGGGAACACTGAAGCTTTCTTT
CASSPLSQGNTEAFF
>TRBV18|NA|TRBJ1-1|NA
TGTGCCAGCTCACCCAACTCAGAGGGCACTGAAGCTTTCTTT
CASSPNSEGTEAFF
>TRBV6-5|NA|TRBJ1-6|TRBD1
TGTGCCAGCAGTTTGGGACAGGGGAATTCACCCCTCCACTTT
CASSLGQGNSPLHF
>TRBV6-1|NA|TRBJ2-3|TRBD2
TGTGCCAGCAGTGCCCTGCAGGTGTCGGGGGGGGCAGATACGCAGTATTTT
CASSALQVSGGADTQYF
>TRBV30|NA|TRBJ1-2|NA
TGTGCCTGGGCCGCGGGACGCATCTATGGCTACACCTTC
CAWAAGRIYGYTF
>TRBV30|NA|TRBJ1-3|TRBD1
TGTGCCTGCGGACAGGGGTTTGGAAACACCATATATTTT
CACGQGFGNTIYF
>TRBV10-2|few|TRBJ1-2|NA
TGCGCCAGCAGTGATGGGGGGGGCTATGGCTACACCTTC
CASSDGGGYGYTF
>TRBV29-1|NA|TRBJ1-2|TRBD1
TGCAGCGCCGGGGACAGCCCCAACTATGGCTACACCTTC
CSAGDSPNYGYTF
>TRBV15|NA|TRBJ1-4|NA
TGTGCCACCAGCAGAGATAGCAGGGTCGGTGAAAAACTGTTTTTT
CATSRDSRVGEKLFF
>TRBV19|NA|TRBJ1-5|TRBD1
TGTGCCAGCAAACGGGACAGGAGTAATCAGCCCCAGCATTTT
CASKRDRSNQPQHF
>TRBV4-1|NA|TRBJ2-7|TRBD1
TGCGCCAGCAGCCAACGGTTCGGGACAGGAGATTACCGATTCTCCTACGAGCAGTACTTC
CASSQRFGTGDYRFSYEQYF
>TRBV6-2/TRBV6-3|NA|TRBJ2-7|TRBD2
TGTGCCAGCAGTCCCCTAGCGGGAAGGTCCGAGCAGTACTTC
CASSPLAGRSEQYF
>TRBV6-6|NA|TRBJ2-7|NA
TGTGCCAGCAGTTGGGACTTGTCCTACGAGCAGTACTTC
CASSWDLSYEQYF
>TRBV19|NA|TRBJ2-2|NA
TGTGCCAGTAAAGTTTTGGGCCGGGGAAACACCGGGGAGCTGTTTTTT
CASKVLGRGNTGELFF
>TRBV4-1|NA|TRBJ2-2|NA
TGCGCCAGCAGATCGCACGGTGTGAACACCGGGGAGCTGTTTTTT
CASRSHGVNTGELFF
>TRBV28|NA|TRBJ1-3|NA
TGTGCCAGCAGTTTATGGCAGGGGCCTACCTTTGGAAACACCATATATTTT
CASSLWQGPTFGNTIYF
>TRBV7-8|NA|TRBJ2-1|TRBD2
TGTGCCAGCAGCTTAGGGACTAGCGGGAGGGCCTCGAATGAGCAGTTCTTC
CASSLGTSGRASNEQFF